This note documents a single T cell receptor beta chain sequence. Which antigen it targets is not known. Nothing much larger sits one base from this clone, and base qualities are not available. This specimen comes from a study of blood T cell repertoires in COVID-19 (dated by TCRdb to 2020 to 2021). Background on the whole study: Samples covering the acute and convalescent phases of COVID-19 were provided by collaborators in the United States, Italy and Spain. Subjects who had been exposed to COVID-19, were actively infected with it, or had recovered from it provided the deeply sampled blood TCRbeta repertoires that made up the dataset. The repertoires were made available in a free public database intended to serve as a resource for research on the immune response to SARS-CoV-2. HLA class I and class II types, where available, came from metadata supplied by the sample provider rather than from assay-based typing. The samples were drawn from the first 160 participants of the ongoing ImmuneRACE study and from 1,254 subjects provided by 6 global collaborators. The prospective study material was composed of cDNA or gDNA derived from T cells, B-cell-depleted T cells, or PBMCs. Sample metadata almost always included a de-identified subject ID, COVID-19 status, age in years and sex. Results the study describes overall, beyond this receptor: Clinical and demographic metadata were provided uncurated, with the amount varying by source and participant.

Sequences SGHKS (CDR1) and YYEKEE (CDR2) are obtained from the germline V gene (reference sequence). From its cysteine to its phenylalanine, the CDR3 spans 13 amino acids. The kept DNA is CDR3 alone, 39 bases in frame from the first base. Relative to germline, V is 1 base shorter and J is 5 bases shorter, with 8 bases between their ends. Each collaborating institution followed its own protocols to collect whole blood in K2EDTA tubes. For TCRbeta analysis, collaborators shipped samples in one of three forms: frozen whole blood, isolated PBMCs, or DNA extracted from either of those sample types. TCRbeta CDR3 regions were amplified from genomic DNA by means of the immunoSEQ Assay, a bias-controlled multiplex PCR. The paper's data handling went like this. The number of nucleated cells in each sample was estimated by amplification of reference gene primers within the assay. To quantify the absolute abundance of each unique TCRbeta CDR3 rearrangement, sequence reads were collapsed and filtered. For each sample, productive Simpson clonality was calculated by taking the square root of Simpson's diversity index across productive rearrangements. Held by TCRdb, this immuneACCESS table contains in-frame sequences only and omits some clones. Under half of the omission traces to an unresolved V gene where checked; the cause of the rest is unknown. D and trimming come from the DNA, and the V and J calls and clone size come from that table. The sample has around 620,000 clones on record, 90% of them singletons. Roughly 0.25% of the sample comes from the top ten.

The sample taken for sequencing was peripheral blood. The sequence came from a woman younger than 35 with acute or convalescent COVID-19. The receptor chain draws on TRBV5-5 and TRBJ2-3; TRBD2 is perhaps the D gene, given 5 matching bases. The CDR3 protein sequence reads: CASSLYGKDTQYF. The bases read TGTGCCAGCAGCTTGTACGGGAAAGATACGCAGTATTTT.